These 26 T cell receptor beta chains came from one sample sequenced in a study of blood T cell repertoires in COVID-19 (dated by TCRdb to about 2020). Library preparation employed the immunoSEQ multiplex PCR assay. This is the immuneACCESS table as TCRdb keeps it, with only in-frame sequences that have V and J called. A part of the clones is gone; compared with another copy, unresolved V genes explain less than half, and the rest is unexplained. This sample lists about 220,000 clones; 82% were detected once. The ten largest make up about 4.8% of the sample. Sequenced sample: peripheral blood. The origin of the receptors is a woman in her 70s with COVID-19, enrolled during active disease.

The rearrangement links TRBV7-2 to TRBJ2-6; 8 positions agree with TRBD2. V lost 5 bases, J lost 0 bases, and 3 bases stayed unmatched. The CDR3 has 16 amino acids. The germline V gene has CDR1 SGHTA and CDR2 FQGNSA. The CDR3: CASSPSGGSGANVLTF. CDR3 DNA sequence: TGTGCCAGCAGCCCCAGCGGGGGCTCTGGGGCCAACGTCCTGACTTTC.

The chain employs TRBV9 and TRBJ1-6; TRBD1 agrees at 8 bases. The V gene end was trimmed by 0 bases and the J gene end by 6 bases; junction bases not matched to a gene: 2. Germline V gene lookup returns CDR1 SGDLS and CDR2 YYNGEE. The CDR3 is 15 residues long. The CDR3 spells CASSVGTGSNSPLHF. Here the CDR3 DNA reads TGTGCCAGCAGCGTAGGGACAGGGAGTAATTCACCCCTCCACTTT.

The rearrangement links TRBV27 to TRBJ1-2; 7 nucleotides match TRBD1. Germline assignment: CDR1 MNHEY and CDR2 SMNVEV (reference sequence). There are 13 residues in the CDR3. J gave up 5 bases and V 8 bases, and 8 bases lay outside the gene matches. The DNA of the CDR3 is TGTGCCAGCGGGGGGACAGCTAGGTATGGCTACACCTTC. Protein product: CASGGTARYGYTF.

V gene TRBV5-1 combines with J gene TRBJ2-3; 9 positions agree with TRBD2. Germline CDR1 SGHRS, CDR2 YFSETQ. With 3 bases clipped from V and 5 bases from J, the junction kept 13 bases outside the gene matches. The CDR3 length is 17 residues. CDR3 in amino acids: CASSWGRSGSDGDTQYF. In DNA, the CDR3 is TGCGCCAGCAGCTGGGGGCGTAGCGGGAGCGACGGAGATACGCAGTATTTT.

J is TRBJ2-7 and V is TRBV18; 7 bases map to TRBD2. From germline, CDR1 is KGHSH and CDR2 LQKENI. The CDR3 sequence is 15 residues long. J was trimmed by 7 bases and V by 4 bases; bases with no gene match: 13. The CDR3 sequence is CASSRADSAGREQYF. CDR3 sequence (DNA): TGTGCCAGCTCACGGGCAGACAGCGCCGGGAGGGAGCAGTACTTC. Looking up the rest from reference TRBV18 and TRBJ2-7 gives the full variable domain: NAGVMQNPRHLVRRRGQEARLRCSPMKGHSHVYWYRQLPEEGLKFMVYLQKENIIDESGMPKERFSAEFPKEGPSILRIQQVVRGDSAAYFCASSRADSAGREQYFGPGTRLTVT.

This chain joins TRBV7-6 and TRBJ2-7; 9 nucleotides match TRBD2. The junction had 5 bases not matched to a gene; V was cut back by 5 bases and J by 0 bases. There are 15 residues in the CDR3. Per the germline V gene, CDR1 is SGHVS and CDR2 is FNYEAQ. The CDR3 sequence: CASSTVAGVSYEQYF. In nucleotides, the CDR3 is TGTGCCAGCAGCACCGTAGCGGGAGTCTCCTACGAGCAGTACTTC.

This sequence joins TRBV11-2 and TRBJ1-1; D perhaps matches TRBD1 (5 bases). Trimming removed 5 bases at V and 1 base at J, with 8 bases between. The germline V gene has CDR1 SGHAT and CDR2 FQNNGV. This CDR3 is 13 amino acids long. The CDR3, as DNA: TGTGCCAGCAGCACAACAGGGAACACTGAAGCTTTCTTT. Translation gives CASSTTGNTEAFF.

The sample holds one count of this clone. The chain is built from TRBV5-1 and TRBJ1-1; possibly TRBD1 for D (6 bases). The length of the CDR3 is 15 residues. Germline V gives CDR1 SGHRS, CDR2 YFSETQ. V lost 7 bases, J lost 0 bases, and 16 bases lay in between. The CDR3 DNA sequence: TGCGCCAGCGCACCCAACGGGGGGCTGAACACTGAAGCTTTCTTT. It yields the protein CASAPNGGLNTEAFF. Full variable domain (outside the CDR3, taken from reference TRBV5-1 and TRBJ1-1): KAGVTQTPRYLIKTRGQQVTLSCSPISGHRSVSWYQQTPGQGLQFLFEYFSETQRNKGNFPGRFSGRQFSNSRSEMNVSTLELGDSALYLCASAPNGGLNTEAFFGQGTRLTVV.

The V and J genes are TRBV18 and TRBJ1-4; no clear D gene. Per the germline V gene, CDR1 is KGHSH and CDR2 is LQKENI. There are 14 residues in the CDR3. Trimming left V 1 base short and J 7 bases short, with 10 bases between. The CDR3 coding sequence is TGTGCCAGCTCACCACACCCGGGAATTGAAAAACTGTTTTTT. Protein: CASSPHPGIEKLFF.

In this sample, this clone turned up once. V is TRBV7-8 and J is TRBJ2-1, with D hard to call. This CDR3 contains 17 residues. Trimming stripped 2 bases from V and 3 bases from J, with 17 bases between. Germline V gives CDR1 SGHVS, CDR2 FQNEAQ. The CDR3 DNA sequence: TGTGCCAGCAGCTTATCATCTAGGAAGAATGACTACAATGAGCAGTTCTTC. Protein product: CASSLSSRKNDYNEQFF.

The chain recombines TRBV19 with TRBJ1-5, with a weak D call TRBD1 (5 bases). Germline V gives CDR1 LNHDA, CDR2 SQIVND (reference sequence). The CDR3 is made up of 14 amino acids. The V end lost 2 bases, the J end lost 3 bases, and 8 bases lay between the germline ends. Written as DNA, the CDR3 is TGTGCCAGTAGTATATCAGGGAACAATCAGCCCCAGCATTTT. Translated: CASSISGNNQPQHF. Using reference TRBV19 and TRBJ1-5 for the parts outside the CDR3, the full variable domain is DGGITQSPKYLFRKEGQNVTLSCEQNLNHDAMYWYRQDPGQGLRLIYYSQIVNDFQKGDIAEGYSVSREKKESFPLTVTSAQKNPTAFYLCASSISGNNQPQHFGDGTRLSIL.

The V gene is TRBV12-5, the J gene TRBJ2-2; 11 bases are a match to TRBD2. Losses at the gene ends were 5 bases for V and 0 bases for J; bases not matched to a gene: 11. This CDR3 spans 19 amino acids. CDR1 and CDR2 from the germline V gene are LGHNT and FRNRAP. In DNA form, the CDR3 reads TGTGCTAGTGGTGGGGGCCCCGGACTAGCGGGTCCGAACACCGGGGAGCTGTTTTTT. Protein sequence: CASGGGPGLAGPNTGELFF.

This chain joins TRBV7-8 and TRBJ2-5, with 11 bases matching TRBD1. V lost 5 bases and J lost 7; bases outside the gene matches: 3. This CDR3 comprises 13 residues. The germline gives CDR1 SGHVS, CDR2 FQNEAQ. The CDR3 is CASSRDRGWTQYF. In nucleotides, the CDR3 is TGTGCCAGCAGCCGGGACAGGGGGTGGACCCAGTACTTC.

This clone came up once. V gene TRBV29-1 combines with J gene TRBJ2-3; a weak D match, TRBD1 (6 bases). V lost 4 bases, J lost 10 bases, and 12 bases lay in between. The CDR3 has 11 residues. The germline V gene has CDR1 SQVTM and CDR2 ANQGSEA. Here the CDR3 DNA reads TGCAGCGTTGGTGGGCAGGGGTCGCAGTATTTT. Its protein is CSVGGQGSQYF.

V and J are TRBV16 and TRBJ1-1, with D possibly matching TRBD1 (6 bases). The CDR3 has 15 residues. Trimming took off 5 bases at V and 0 bases at J, with 13 bases between the two ends. CDR1 and CDR2 (germline): KGHSY, FQNENV. The CDR3 DNA sequence: TGTGCCAGCAGCGTTTCCGGGACATTGAACACTGAAGCTTTCTTT. Its translation is CASSVSGTLNTEAFF.

The rearrangement uses TRBV2 and TRBJ2-5; D not resolved. Germline values: CDR1 SNHLY, CDR2 FYNNEI. This CDR3 is built from 13 residues. Deletions cut 7 bases from V and 5 bases from J, with 14 bases between. The chain's CDR3 is CASKSPIQETQYF. The CDR3 region has the DNA TGTGCCAGCAAAAGCCCTATACAGGAGACCCAGTACTTC.

The CDR3 is CASSIKAKGKLNEQFF. The CDR3 DNA reads TGTGCCAGTAGTATAAAGGCGAAGGGGAAATTGAATGAGCAGTTCTTC. V gene TRBV19 combines with J gene TRBJ2-1; D perhaps matches TRBD1 (5 bases). The CDR3 runs 16 residues. Trimming cost V 2 bases and J 7 bases, with 18 bases left between them. Per the germline V gene, CDR1 is LNHDA and CDR2 is SQIVND (reference sequence).

The chain is built from TRBV2 and TRBJ1-4; D is perhaps TRBD1 (6 bases). CDR3 length: 13 amino acids. Germline V gene lookup returns CDR1 SNHLY and CDR2 FYNNEI. V lost 6 bases and J lost 4, with 9 bases in between. CDR3 sequence: CASRDSLNEKLFF. Written as DNA, the CDR3 is TGTGCCAGCAGGGACAGCCTTAATGAAAAACTGTTTTTT.

The chain recombines TRBV21-1 with TRBJ1-2; the table assigns TRBD1, which was not confirmed against the DNA. TRBV21-1 has pseudogene status. This CDR3 spans 15 amino acids. CDR3: CASSKDRVANYGYTF. The CDR3 DNA reads as TGTGCCAGCAGCAAAGACAGGGTCGCAAACTATGGCTACACCTTC.

This sequence joins TRBV6-5 and TRBJ2-4, with 7 bases identical to TRBD1. This CDR3 comprises 13 residues. Germline V gives CDR1 MNHEY, CDR2 SVGAGI. Germline trimming cut 5 bases from V and 8 bases from J; bases unmatched to any gene: 6. CDR3 amino acids: CASSHNRGHIQYF. The CDR3, as DNA: TGTGCCAGCAGTCATAACAGGGGTCACATTCAGTACTTC.

The chain joins TRBV3-1 (or the pseudogene TRBV3-2) to TRBJ2-3, with 12 bases that match TRBD2. The germline V gene encodes CDR1 LGHDT and CDR2 YNNKEL (reference sequence). The CDR3 is 17 amino acids. V gave up 0 bases and J gave up 4 bases; unmatched junction bases: 5. The CDR3 spells CASSQDRLAGVADTQYF. CDR3 bases: TGTGCCAGCAGCCAAGATCGACTAGCGGGAGTAGCAGATACGCAGTATTTT.

The chain has TRBV5-1 and TRBJ2-1; TRBD2 agrees at 10 bases. The V segment lost 3 bases and the J segment 7 bases; nucleotides outside the gene matches: 10. This CDR3 spans 16 amino acids. Germline assignment: CDR1 SGHRS and CDR2 YFSETQ. The CDR3, as DNA: TGCGCCAGCAGCTCCGGATCTAGCGGGAGTGGGAATGAGCAGTTCTTC. Encoded protein: CASSSGSSGSGNEQFF.

The chain is built from TRBV7-8 and TRBJ2-2; 8 bases agree with TRBD2. V trimming: 0 bases; J trimming: 6 bases; junction bases outside the gene matches: 6. Germline CDR1 is SGHVS and CDR2 is FQNEAQ. The CDR3 consists of 16 residues. The CDR3: CASSLARLAGAGELFF. CDR3 bases: TGTGCCAGCAGCTTAGCGAGGCTAGCGGGCGCCGGGGAGCTGTTTTTT.

The chain combines TRBV6-2 or TRBV6-3 with TRBJ2-1; 7 bases fit TRBD1. The CDR3 contains 17 residues. J lost 7 bases, V lost 0 bases, and 12 bases had no gene match. CDR1 is MNHEY, CDR2 SVGEGT, per germline. The CDR3 bases are TGTGCCAGCAGTTACTCAACCCGTCGACAGGGCCGGAATGAGCAGTTCTTC. This codes for CASSYSTRRQGRNEQFF.

The V gene is TRBV28, the J gene TRBJ1-2; 9 bases map to TRBD1. The CDR3 runs 17 residues. Germline V gives CDR1 MDHEN, CDR2 SYDVKM. Trimming took 4 bases from V and 8 from J; bases not matched to a gene: 17. The CDR3 nucleotides are TGTGCCAGCAGTTATCATGGGACAGGGTCCCGGGGAGGCGGCTACACCTTC. Translating gives CASSYHGTGSRGGGYTF.

This chain links TRBV19 with TRBJ2-5; TRBD1 might be the D (6 bases). The CDR3 consists of 13 residues. With 6 bases removed from V and 4 bases from J, the gap between germline ends came to 12 bases. Germline loops: CDR1 LNHDA, CDR2 SQIVND (reference sequence). This CDR3 is CASSPLTGETQYF. The CDR3 DNA sequence: TGTGCCAGTAGCCCATTGACAGGAGAGACCCAGTACTTC.